Described below is a single T cell receptor (beta chain) sequence and its context. Germline lookup yields CDR1 MNHEY and CDR2 SVGEGT. CDR3 length: 13 amino acids. V shed 2 bases and J 10 bases; nucleotides not matched to a gene: 4. This specimen belongs to a study of blood T cell repertoires in COVID-19. Repertoires were generated with immunoSEQ multiplex PCR, while TCRdb's copy carries only in-frame clones and drops some. This repertoire shows approximately 120,000 clones, about 80% found once; its top ten account for 10% to 11%. Sample: peripheral blood. The clonotype comes from a human donor in a cohort sampled during active COVID-19. The chain joins TRBV6-2 or TRBV6-3 to TRBJ2-7; 11 bases are shared with TRBD1. The CDR3 region is CASSYRDRGFQYF. In DNA, the CDR3 is TGTGCCAGCAGTTACAGGGACAGGGGGTTTCAGTACTTC.